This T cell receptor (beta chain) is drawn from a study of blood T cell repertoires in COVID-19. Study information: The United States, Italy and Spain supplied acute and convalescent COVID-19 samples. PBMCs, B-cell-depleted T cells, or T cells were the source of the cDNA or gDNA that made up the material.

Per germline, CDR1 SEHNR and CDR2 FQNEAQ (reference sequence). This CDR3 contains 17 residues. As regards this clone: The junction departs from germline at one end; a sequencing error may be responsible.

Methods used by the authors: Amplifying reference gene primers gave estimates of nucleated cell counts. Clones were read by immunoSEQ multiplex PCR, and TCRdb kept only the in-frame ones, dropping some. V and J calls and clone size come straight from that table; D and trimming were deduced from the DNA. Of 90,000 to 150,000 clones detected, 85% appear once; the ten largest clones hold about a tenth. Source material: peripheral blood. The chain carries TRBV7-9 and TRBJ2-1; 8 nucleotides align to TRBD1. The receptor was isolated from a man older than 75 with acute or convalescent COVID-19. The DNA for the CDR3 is TGTGCCAGCACCTTAGGACAGGGTTGGGGCTCCTACAATGAGCAGTTCTTC. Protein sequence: CASTLGQGWGSYNEQFF.